This is a list of T cell receptor beta chains from one sample in a study of cytomegalovirus exposure and HLA in healthy donors. Sequenced by immunoSEQ multiplex PCR; TCRdb stores in-frame clones only, minus some. The table shows around 180,000 clones, with 84% occurring only once. The sequenced sample was PBMCs. Receptors originate from a man in his late teens or twenties in good health and CMV-seropositive. Each CDR3 is given with its conserved first and last residue. The D gene is left open where the match is weak. Expanded clones are given a class, and other clones once, few, many or no size at all.

CDR3nt: TGTGCCAGCAGTCGCTACAGACTAGCGGGAGGGGGCACAGATACGCAGTATTTT
CDR3aa: CASSRYRLAGGGTDTQYF
d_gene: TRBD2
v_gene: TRBV27
abundance: few
j_gene: TRBJ2-3

CDR3nt: TGTGCCAGCAGCCCGACGAGGGCGGCTAGCACAGATACGCAGTATTTT
CDR3aa: CASSPTRAASTDTQYF
d_gene: -
v_gene: TRBV7-2
abundance: -
j_gene: TRBJ2-3

CDR3nt: TGTGCCAGCTCACTACGGACAGGGGACTACGAGCAGTACTTC
CDR3aa: CASSLRTGDYEQYF
d_gene: TRBD1
v_gene: TRBV18
abundance: -
j_gene: TRBJ2-7

CDR3nt: TGTGCCAGCAGCTTAGCCCAACAAGAGACCCAGTACTTC
CDR3aa: CASSLAQQETQYF
d_gene: -
v_gene: TRBV7-8
abundance: -
j_gene: TRBJ2-5

CDR3nt: TGTGCCAGCAGCTTGGTGGCAGGGGGCGTGTATGGCTACACCTTC
CDR3aa: CASSLVAGGVYGYTF
d_gene: TRBD1
v_gene: TRBV5-6
abundance: -
j_gene: TRBJ1-2

CDR3nt: TGTGCCAGCAGTGATACGGGATTCTCCTACAATGAGCAGTTCTTC
CDR3aa: CASSDTGFSYNEQFF
d_gene: -
v_gene: TRBV25-1
abundance: -
j_gene: TRBJ2-1

CDR3nt: TGTGCCAGCAGCTTGGATCTGGGAGCGGGGTCTCGGGTTGAGCAGTTCTTC
CDR3aa: CASSLDLGAGSRVEQFF
d_gene: TRBD2
v_gene: TRBV5-6
abundance: -
j_gene: TRBJ2-1

CDR3nt: TGTGCCAGCAGCGGTCGGAGGGATACGCAGTATTTT
CDR3aa: CASSGRRDTQYF
d_gene: -
v_gene: TRBV5-6
abundance: -
j_gene: TRBJ2-3

CDR3nt: TGTGCCAGTAGGAAGAATGAGGGAGGCTACACCTTC
CDR3aa: CASRKNEGGYTF
d_gene: -
v_gene: TRBV19
abundance: -
j_gene: TRBJ1-2

CDR3nt: TGTGCCAGCGGACAGGGGGCCTACGAGCAGTACTTC
CDR3aa: CASGQGAYEQYF
d_gene: TRBD1
v_gene: TRBV25-1
abundance: medium-sized
j_gene: TRBJ2-7

CDR3nt: TGCGCCAGCAGCCAAGACAGGGGGGAGGATGAGCAGTTCTTC
CDR3aa: CASSQDRGEDEQFF
d_gene: -
v_gene: TRBV4-3
abundance: -
j_gene: TRBJ2-1

CDR3nt: TGTGCCAGCAGTCAGTTCTCATTACCCTCGGGTGGCACCGGGGAGCTGTTTTTT
CDR3aa: CASSQFSLPSGGTGELFF
d_gene: -
v_gene: TRBV27
abundance: -
j_gene: TRBJ2-2

CDR3nt: TGTGCCAGCAGCTCCGGACAGGGGGGCGATACGCAGTATTTT
CDR3aa: CASSSGQGGDTQYF
d_gene: TRBD1
v_gene: TRBV7-9
abundance: -
j_gene: TRBJ2-3

CDR3nt: TGTGCCAGCAGTGGGACAGGCCGAGGGGAACTGTTTTTT
CDR3aa: CASSGTGRGELFF
d_gene: TRBD1
v_gene: TRBV2
abundance: -
j_gene: TRBJ1-4

CDR3nt: TGTGCCAGCAGCTTATCAGGCGGGGCCCTAAGCTCTGGGGCCAACGTCCTGACTTTC
CDR3aa: CASSLSGGALSSGANVLTF
d_gene: -
v_gene: TRBV7-3
abundance: -
j_gene: TRBJ2-6

CDR3nt: TGTGCCAGCAGCTCGGGACTAGCGGTCACAGATACGCAGTATTTT
CDR3aa: CASSSGLAVTDTQYF
d_gene: TRBD2
v_gene: TRBV11-3
abundance: -
j_gene: TRBJ2-3

CDR3nt: TGTGCCAGCAGAGTGCACAGGGACTACGAGCAGTACTTC
CDR3aa: CASRVHRDYEQYF
d_gene: -
v_gene: TRBV28
abundance: -
j_gene: TRBJ2-7

CDR3nt: TGTGCCACCAGCAGAGGGCTAGCGGGAGAGACCCAGTACTTC
CDR3aa: CATSRGLAGETQYF
d_gene: TRBD2
v_gene: TRBV15
abundance: -
j_gene: TRBJ2-5

CDR3nt: TGTGCCAGCAGTTACCCGAGCCGGGGGTTAAACACCATATATTTT
CDR3aa: CASSYPSRGLNTIYF
d_gene: -
v_gene: TRBV6-7
abundance: -
j_gene: TRBJ1-3

CDR3nt: TGTGCCAGCTCACCAGTCCTTGAGCAGTTCTTC
CDR3aa: CASSPVLEQFF
d_gene: -
v_gene: TRBV18
abundance: few
j_gene: TRBJ2-1

CDR3nt: TGCGCCAGCAGCTCCATCGGGGACACGCTTAACTATGGCTACACCTTC
CDR3aa: CASSSIGDTLNYGYTF
d_gene: -
v_gene: TRBV5-1
abundance: -
j_gene: TRBJ1-2